This TCR beta chain was recovered during a study of blood T cell repertoires in COVID-19. Study context: The United States, Italy and Spain supplied acute and convalescent COVID-19 samples.

Germline V CDR1 and CDR2: SEHNR, FQNEAQ (reference sequence). The ends lost 5 bases at V and 4 bases at J; junction bases unmatched: 8. This CDR3 spans 16 amino acids. Clones were read by immunoSEQ multiplex PCR, and TCRdb kept only the in-frame ones, dropping some. The sample yields roughly 55,000 clones, more than 75% seen once. The sequence derives from a man aged 55 to 70 with active or convalescent COVID-19. This chain uses TRBV7-9 with TRBJ1-4; TRBD1 aligns across 9 bases. Sample: peripheral blood. CDR3 coding DNA: TGTGCCAGCAGCCACGACCGGGACAGGGATAATGAAAAACTGTTTTTT. Its protein product is CASSHDRDRDNEKLFF.